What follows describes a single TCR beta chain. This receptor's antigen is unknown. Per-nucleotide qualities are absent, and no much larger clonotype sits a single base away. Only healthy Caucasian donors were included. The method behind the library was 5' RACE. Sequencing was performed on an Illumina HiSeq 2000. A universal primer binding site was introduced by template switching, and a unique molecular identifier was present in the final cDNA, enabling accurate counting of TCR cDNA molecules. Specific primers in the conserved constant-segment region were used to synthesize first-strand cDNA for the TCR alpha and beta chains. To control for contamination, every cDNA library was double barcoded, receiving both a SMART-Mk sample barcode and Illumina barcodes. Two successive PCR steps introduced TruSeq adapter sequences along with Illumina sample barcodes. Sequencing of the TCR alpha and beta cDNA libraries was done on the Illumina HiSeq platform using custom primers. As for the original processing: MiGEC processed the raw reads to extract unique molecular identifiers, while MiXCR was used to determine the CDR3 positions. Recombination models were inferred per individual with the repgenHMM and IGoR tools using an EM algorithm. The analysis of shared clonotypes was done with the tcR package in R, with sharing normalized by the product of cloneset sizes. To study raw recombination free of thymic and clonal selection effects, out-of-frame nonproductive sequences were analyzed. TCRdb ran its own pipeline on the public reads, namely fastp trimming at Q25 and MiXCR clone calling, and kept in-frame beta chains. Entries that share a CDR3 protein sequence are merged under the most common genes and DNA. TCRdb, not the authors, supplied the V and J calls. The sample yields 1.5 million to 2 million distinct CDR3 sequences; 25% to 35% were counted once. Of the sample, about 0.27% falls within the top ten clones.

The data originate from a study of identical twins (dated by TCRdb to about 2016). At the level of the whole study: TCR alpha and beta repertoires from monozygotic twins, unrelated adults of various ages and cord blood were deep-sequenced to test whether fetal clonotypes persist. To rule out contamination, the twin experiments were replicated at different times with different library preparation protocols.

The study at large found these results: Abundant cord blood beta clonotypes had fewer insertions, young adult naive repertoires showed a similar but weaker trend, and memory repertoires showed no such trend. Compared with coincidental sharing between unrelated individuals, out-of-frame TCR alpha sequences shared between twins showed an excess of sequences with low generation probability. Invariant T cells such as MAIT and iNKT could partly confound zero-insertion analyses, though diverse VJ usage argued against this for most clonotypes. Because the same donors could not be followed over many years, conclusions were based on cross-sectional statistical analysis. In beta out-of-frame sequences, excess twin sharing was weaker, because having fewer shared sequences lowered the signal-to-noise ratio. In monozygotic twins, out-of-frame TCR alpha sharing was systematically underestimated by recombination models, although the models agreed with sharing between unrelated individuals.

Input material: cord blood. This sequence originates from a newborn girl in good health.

The nucleotide sequence reads as follows: TGCAGTGCGACCGGGACTAGCGGCGCAGATACGCAGTATTTT. It translates to CSATGTSGADTQYF. The chain is assembled from TRBV20-1 and TRBJ2-3, with 11 bases matching TRBD2. The CDR3 spans 14 residues, from the cysteine through the phenylalanine. This entry keeps only the CDR3 DNA: 42 bases, framed from base 1. The germline V gene (reference sequence) provides CDR1 DFQATT and CDR2 SNEGSKA. Unmatched junction bases come to 6, with V trimmed by 6 bases and J by 4 bases.